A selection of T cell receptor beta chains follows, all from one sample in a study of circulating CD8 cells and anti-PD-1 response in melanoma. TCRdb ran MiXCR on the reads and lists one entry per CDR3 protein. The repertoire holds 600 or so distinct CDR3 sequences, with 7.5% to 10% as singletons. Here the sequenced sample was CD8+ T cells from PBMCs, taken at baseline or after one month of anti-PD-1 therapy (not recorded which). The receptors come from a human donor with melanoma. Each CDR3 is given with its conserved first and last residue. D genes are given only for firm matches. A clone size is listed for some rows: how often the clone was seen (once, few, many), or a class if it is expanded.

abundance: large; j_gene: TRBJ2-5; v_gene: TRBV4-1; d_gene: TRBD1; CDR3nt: TGCGCCAGCAGCCAAGATCGAAGCACAGGGGACCGGGAGACCCAGTACTTC; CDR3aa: CASSQDRSTGDRETQYF
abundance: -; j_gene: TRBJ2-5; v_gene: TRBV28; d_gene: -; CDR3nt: TGTGCCAGCAGTTCTCCCGGGACTCGTGAGACCCAGTACTTC; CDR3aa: CASSSPGTRETQYF
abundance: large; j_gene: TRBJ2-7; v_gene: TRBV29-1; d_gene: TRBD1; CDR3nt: TGCAGCGTTGTTCGGGGGACAGGCGAGCAGTACTTC; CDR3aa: CSVVRGTGEQYF
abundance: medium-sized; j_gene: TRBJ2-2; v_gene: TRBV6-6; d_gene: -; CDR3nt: TGTGCCAGCAGTTCATTCCACCGACAGTTATCGAACACCGGGGAGCTGTTTTTT; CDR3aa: CASSSFHRQLSNTGELFF
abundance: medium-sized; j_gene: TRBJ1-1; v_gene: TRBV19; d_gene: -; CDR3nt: TGTGGAACAGGAGATTGGACTGAAGCTTTCTTT; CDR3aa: CGTGDWTEAFF
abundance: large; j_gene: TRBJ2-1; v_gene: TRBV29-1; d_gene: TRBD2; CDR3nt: TGCAGCGTTGAAGGACTAGCGGGGGGGGACTATGAGCAGTTCTTC; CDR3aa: CSVEGLAGGDYEQFF
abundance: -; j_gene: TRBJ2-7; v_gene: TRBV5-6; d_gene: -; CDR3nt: TGTGCCAGCAGCTTTAACTACGAGCAGTACTTC; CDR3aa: CASSFNYEQYF
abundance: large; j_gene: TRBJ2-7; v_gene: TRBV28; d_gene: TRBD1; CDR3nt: TGTGCCAGCAGTTCCGACAGGGGGCGGTCCTACGAGCAGTACTTC; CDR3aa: CASSSDRGRSYEQYF
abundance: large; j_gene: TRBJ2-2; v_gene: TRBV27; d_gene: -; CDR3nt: TGTGCCAGCAGTCGTCCGGTGACCGGGGAGCTGTTTTTT; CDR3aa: CASSRPVTGELFF
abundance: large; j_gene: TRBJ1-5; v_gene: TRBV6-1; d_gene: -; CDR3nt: TGTGCCAGCAGTCCAATTGTGGGCAGCAATCAGCCCCAGCATTTT; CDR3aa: CASSPIVGSNQPQHF
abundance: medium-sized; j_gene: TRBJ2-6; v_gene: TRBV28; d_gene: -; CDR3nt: TGTGCCAGCAGCCCGATGAAAACTGGGGCCAACGTCCTGACTTTC; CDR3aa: CASSPMKTGANVLTF
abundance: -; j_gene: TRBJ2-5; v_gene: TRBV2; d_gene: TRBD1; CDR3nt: TGTGCCAGCAGTCTTGGGACAGAGATGCAAGAGACCCAGTACTTC; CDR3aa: CASSLGTEMQETQYF
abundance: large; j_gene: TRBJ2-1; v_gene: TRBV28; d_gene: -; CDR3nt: TGTGCCAGCAGTTTGGGGGAGAGGATTTACAATGAGCAGTTCTTC; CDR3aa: CASSLGERIYNEQFF
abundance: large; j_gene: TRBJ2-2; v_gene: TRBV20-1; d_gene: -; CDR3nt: TGCAGTGCTAGAGATTCTTACACCCCGAACACCGGGGAGCTGTTTTTT; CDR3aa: CSARDSYTPNTGELFF
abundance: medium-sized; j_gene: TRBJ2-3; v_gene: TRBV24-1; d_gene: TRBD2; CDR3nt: TGTGCCACCCAGGGACTAGCGGGATCCACAGATACGCAGTATTTT; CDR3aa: CATQGLAGSTDTQYF
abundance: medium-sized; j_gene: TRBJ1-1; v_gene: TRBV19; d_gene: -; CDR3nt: TGTGCCAGTACCCACGGGCAGGGTAAGAACACTGAAGCTTTCTTT; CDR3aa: CASTHGQGKNTEAFF
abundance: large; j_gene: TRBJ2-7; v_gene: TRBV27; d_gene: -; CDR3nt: TGTGCCAGCAGTCGGGCGCTAGCAGGGAACGAGCAGTACTTC; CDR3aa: CASSRALAGNEQYF
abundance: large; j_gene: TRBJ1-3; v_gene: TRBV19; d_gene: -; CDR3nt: TGTGCCAGTACCACTACGGGCCACTCTGGAAACACCATATATTTT; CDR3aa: CASTTTGHSGNTIYF
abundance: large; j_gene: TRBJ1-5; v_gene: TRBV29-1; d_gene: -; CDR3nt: TGCAGCGTTAACACGGGGTTGAATCAGCCCCAGCATTTT; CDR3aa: CSVNTGLNQPQHF
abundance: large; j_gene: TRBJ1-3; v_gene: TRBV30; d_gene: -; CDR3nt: TGTGCCTGGAAAGGGGTCGGAAACACCATATATTTT; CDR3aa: CAWKGVGNTIYF
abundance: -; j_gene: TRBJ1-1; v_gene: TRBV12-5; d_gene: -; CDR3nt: TGTGCTAGTGGTTCCTCAACAGGGATGAACACTGAAGCTTTCTTT; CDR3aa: CASGSSTGMNTEAFF
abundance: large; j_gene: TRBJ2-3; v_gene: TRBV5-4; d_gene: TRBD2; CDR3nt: TGTGCCTGCAGCCTGACTAGCGGGGCATGGACAGATACGCAGTATTTT; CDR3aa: CACSLTSGAWTDTQYF
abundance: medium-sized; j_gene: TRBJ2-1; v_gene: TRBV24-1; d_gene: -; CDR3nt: TGTGCCACCAGTGATTTGAGGAGGGAGCAGTTCTTC; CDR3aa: CATSDLRREQFF
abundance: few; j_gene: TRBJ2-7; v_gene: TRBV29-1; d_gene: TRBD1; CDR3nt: TGCAGCGTTGAAACAGGGGCATACGAGCAGTACTTC; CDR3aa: CSVETGAYEQYF
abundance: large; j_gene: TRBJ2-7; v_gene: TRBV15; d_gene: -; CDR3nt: TGTGCCACCAGCAGAGCGGACAGCCAGACCTACGAGCAGTACTTC; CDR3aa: CATSRADSQTYEQYF
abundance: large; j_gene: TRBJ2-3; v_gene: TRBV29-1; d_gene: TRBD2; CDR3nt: TGCAGCGTGGGTAGCGGGGGCGGTACGCAGTATTTT; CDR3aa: CSVGSGGGTQYF
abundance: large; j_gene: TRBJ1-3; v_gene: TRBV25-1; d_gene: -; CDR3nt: TGTGCCAGCAGAACGGGGGGGGTCGGAAACACCATATATTTT; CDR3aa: CASRTGGVGNTIYF
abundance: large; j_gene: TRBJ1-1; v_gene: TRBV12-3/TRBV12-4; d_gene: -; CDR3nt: TGTGCCAGCAGTTTAGCAATGGGGGCAACGCCGAACACTGAAGCTTTCTTT; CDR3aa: CASSLAMGATPNTEAFF
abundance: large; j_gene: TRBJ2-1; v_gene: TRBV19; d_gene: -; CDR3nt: TGTGCCAGTAGTCCCGGGACCCTCGGCGGCCACAATGAGCAGTTCTTC; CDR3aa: CASSPGTLGGHNEQFF
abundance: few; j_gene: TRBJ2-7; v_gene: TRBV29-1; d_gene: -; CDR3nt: TGCAGCGTTGAAGAAGGGGCGGGCGAGCAGTACTTC; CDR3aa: CSVEEGAGEQYF
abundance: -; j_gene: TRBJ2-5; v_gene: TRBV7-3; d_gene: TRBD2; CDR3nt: TGTGCCAGCAGGATATCCGGGACTAGCACCTACCTGCGGGAGACCCAGTACTTC; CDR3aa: CASRISGTSTYLRETQYF
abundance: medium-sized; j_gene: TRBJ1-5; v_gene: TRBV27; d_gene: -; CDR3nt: TGTGCCACCCGACCCGGGACGGTTGGCAATCAGCCCCAGCATTTT; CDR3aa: CATRPGTVGNQPQHF
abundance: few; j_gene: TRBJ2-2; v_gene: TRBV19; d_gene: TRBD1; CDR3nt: TGTGCCAGTAGTATTAAGGGGGCGGACACCGGGGAGCTGTTTTTT; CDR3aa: CASSIKGADTGELFF
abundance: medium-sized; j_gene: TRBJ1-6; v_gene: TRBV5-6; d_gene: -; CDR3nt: TGTGCCAGCAGCTTGGGGAGCTCCTATAATTCACCCCTCCACTTT; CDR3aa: CASSLGSSYNSPLHF
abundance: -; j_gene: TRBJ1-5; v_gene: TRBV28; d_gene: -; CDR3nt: TGTGCCAGCAGCCATAATCAGCCCCAGCATTTT; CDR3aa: CASSHNQPQHF
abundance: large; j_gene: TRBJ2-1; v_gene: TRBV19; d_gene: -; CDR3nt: TGTGCCAGTAGTCCCCCCTCCAGGGTGACCTACAATGAGCAGTTCTTC; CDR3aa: CASSPPSRVTYNEQFF
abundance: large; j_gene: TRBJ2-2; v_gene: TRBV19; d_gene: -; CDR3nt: TGTGCCAGTAGTAACGCATACACCGGGGAGCTGTTTTTT; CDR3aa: CASSNAYTGELFF
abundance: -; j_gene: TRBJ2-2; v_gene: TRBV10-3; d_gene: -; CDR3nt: TGTGCCACCGGGCTGGACTATGCGAACACCGGGGAGCTGTTTTTT; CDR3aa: CATGLDYANTGELFF
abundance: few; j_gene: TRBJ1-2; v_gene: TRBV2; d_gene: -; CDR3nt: TGTGCCAGCATGGAAGCTAACTATGGCTACACCTTC; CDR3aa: CASMEANYGYTF
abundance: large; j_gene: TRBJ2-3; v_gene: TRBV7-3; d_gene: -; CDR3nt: TGTGCCAGCAGCTTGGTTGGGAGCACAGATACGCAGTATTTT; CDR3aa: CASSLVGSTDTQYF
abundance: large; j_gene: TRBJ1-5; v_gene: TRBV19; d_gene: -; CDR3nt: TGTGCCAGTATGTTGGGCGGTAATCAGCCCCAGCATTTT; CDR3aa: CASMLGGNQPQHF
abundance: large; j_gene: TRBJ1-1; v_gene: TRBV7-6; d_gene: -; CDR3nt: TGTGCCAGCACCCAGGGTGGAGGGAACACTGAAGCTTTCTTT; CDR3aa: CASTQGGGNTEAFF
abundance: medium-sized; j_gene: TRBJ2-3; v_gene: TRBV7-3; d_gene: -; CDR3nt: TGTGCCAGCAGCTTAAGGCCGGGCCCAGGACCAGATACGCAGTATTTT; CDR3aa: CASSLRPGPGPDTQYF
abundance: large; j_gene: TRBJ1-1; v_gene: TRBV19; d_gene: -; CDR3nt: TGTGCCAGTAGTACCAGGTGGGGCGCTTTCTTT; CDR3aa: CASSTRWGAFF
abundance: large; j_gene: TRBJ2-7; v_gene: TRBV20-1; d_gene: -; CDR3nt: TGCAGTGCTAGAGCCCCTGAGGGGGGCGGGTACGAGCAGTACTTC; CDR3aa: CSARAPEGGGYEQYF
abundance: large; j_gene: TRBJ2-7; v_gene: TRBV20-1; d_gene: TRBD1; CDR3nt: TGCAGTGCTAGAGAAAACAGGGGGAGCTCCTACGAGCAGTACTTC; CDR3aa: CSARENRGSSYEQYF